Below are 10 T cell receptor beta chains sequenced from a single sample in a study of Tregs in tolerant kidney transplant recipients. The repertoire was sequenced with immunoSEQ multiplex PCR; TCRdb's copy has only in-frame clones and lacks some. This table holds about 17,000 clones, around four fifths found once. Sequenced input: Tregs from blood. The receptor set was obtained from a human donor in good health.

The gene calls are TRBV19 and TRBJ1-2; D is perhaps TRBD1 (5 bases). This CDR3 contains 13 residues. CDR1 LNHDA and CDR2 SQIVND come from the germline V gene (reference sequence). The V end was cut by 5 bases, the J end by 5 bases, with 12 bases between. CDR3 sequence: CASSPSGGYGYTF. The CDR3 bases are TGTGCCAGTAGTCCGTCGGGGGGGTATGGCTACACCTTC.

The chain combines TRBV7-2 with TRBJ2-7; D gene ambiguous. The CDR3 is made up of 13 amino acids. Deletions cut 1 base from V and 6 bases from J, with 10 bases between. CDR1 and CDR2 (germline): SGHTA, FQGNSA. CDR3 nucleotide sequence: TGTGCCAGCAGCTTAGAAGTGGGCGGCGAGCAGTACTTC. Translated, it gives CASSLEVGGEQYF.

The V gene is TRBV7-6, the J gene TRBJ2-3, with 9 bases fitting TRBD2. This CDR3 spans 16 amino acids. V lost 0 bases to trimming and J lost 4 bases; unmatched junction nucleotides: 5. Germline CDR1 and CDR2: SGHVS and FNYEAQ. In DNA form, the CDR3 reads TGTGCCAGCAGCTTAGCTAGCGGGAGCAGGTCAGATACGCAGTATTTT. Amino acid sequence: CASSLASGSRSDTQYF. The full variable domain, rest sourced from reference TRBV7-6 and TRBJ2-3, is GAGVSQSPRYKVTKRGQDVALRCDPISGHVSLYWYRQALGQGPEFLTYFNYEAQQDKSGLPNDRFSAERPEGSISTLTIQRTEQRDSAMYRCASSLASGSRSDTQYFGPGTRLTVL.

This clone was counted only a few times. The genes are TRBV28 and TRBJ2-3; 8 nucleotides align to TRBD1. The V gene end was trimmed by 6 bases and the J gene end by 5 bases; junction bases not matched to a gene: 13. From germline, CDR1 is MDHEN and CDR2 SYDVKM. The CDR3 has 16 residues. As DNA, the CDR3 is TGTGCCAGCAGCCCATTTCCCCAGGGGGCCGGAGATACGCAGTATTTT. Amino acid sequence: CASSPFPQGAGDTQYF.

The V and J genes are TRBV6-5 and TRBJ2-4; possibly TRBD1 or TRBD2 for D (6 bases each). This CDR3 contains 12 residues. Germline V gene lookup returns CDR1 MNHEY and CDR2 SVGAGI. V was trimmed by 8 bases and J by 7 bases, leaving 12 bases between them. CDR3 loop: CASGRGLNIQYF. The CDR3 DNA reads TGTGCCAGCGGTCGGGGGCTGAACATTCAGTACTTC.

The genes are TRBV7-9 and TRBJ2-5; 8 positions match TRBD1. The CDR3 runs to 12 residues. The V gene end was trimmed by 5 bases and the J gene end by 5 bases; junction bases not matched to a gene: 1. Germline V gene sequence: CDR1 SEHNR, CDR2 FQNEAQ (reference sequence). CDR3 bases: TGTGCCAGCAGCAGACAGGGGGAGACCCAGTACTTC. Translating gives CASSRQGETQYF.

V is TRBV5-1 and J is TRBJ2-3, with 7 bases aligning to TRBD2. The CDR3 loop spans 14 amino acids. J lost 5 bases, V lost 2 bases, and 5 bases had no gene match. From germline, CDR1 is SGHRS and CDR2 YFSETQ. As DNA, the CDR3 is TGCGCCAGCAGCTTCGGGCGGGGGTTAGATACGCAGTATTTT. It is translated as CASSFGRGLDTQYF. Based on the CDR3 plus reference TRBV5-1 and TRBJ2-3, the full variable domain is KAGVTQTPRYLIKTRGQQVTLSCSPISGHRSVSWYQQTPGQGLQFLFEYFSETQRNKGNFPGRFSGRQFSNSRSEMNVSTLELGDSALYLCASSFGRGLDTQYFGPGTRLTVL.

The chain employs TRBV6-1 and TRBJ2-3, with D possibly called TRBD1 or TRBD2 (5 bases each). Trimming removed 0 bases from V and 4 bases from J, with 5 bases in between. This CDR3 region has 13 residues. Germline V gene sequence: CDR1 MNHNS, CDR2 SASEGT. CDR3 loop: CASSEAGPDTQYF. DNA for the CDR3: TGTGCCAGCAGTGAAGCGGGACCAGATACGCAGTATTTT.

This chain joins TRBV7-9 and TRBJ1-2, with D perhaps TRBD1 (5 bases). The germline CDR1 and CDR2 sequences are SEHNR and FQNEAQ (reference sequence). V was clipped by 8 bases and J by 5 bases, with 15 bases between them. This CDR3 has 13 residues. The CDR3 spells CASRVGGIYGYTF. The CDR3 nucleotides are TGTGCCAGCCGGGTCGGGGGAATATATGGCTACACCTTC.

CDR3 protein: CASRLRPGVGETQYF. The CDR3 DNA reads as TGTGCCAGCAGACTACGACCAGGGGTCGGTGAGACCCAGTACTTC. This chain uses TRBV5-4 with TRBJ2-5; D possibly corresponds to TRBD1 (6 bases). CDR3 length: 15 residues. V lost 5 bases to trimming and J lost 5 bases, with 19 bases between them. Germline CDR1 is SGHNT and CDR2 is YYREEE (reference sequence).